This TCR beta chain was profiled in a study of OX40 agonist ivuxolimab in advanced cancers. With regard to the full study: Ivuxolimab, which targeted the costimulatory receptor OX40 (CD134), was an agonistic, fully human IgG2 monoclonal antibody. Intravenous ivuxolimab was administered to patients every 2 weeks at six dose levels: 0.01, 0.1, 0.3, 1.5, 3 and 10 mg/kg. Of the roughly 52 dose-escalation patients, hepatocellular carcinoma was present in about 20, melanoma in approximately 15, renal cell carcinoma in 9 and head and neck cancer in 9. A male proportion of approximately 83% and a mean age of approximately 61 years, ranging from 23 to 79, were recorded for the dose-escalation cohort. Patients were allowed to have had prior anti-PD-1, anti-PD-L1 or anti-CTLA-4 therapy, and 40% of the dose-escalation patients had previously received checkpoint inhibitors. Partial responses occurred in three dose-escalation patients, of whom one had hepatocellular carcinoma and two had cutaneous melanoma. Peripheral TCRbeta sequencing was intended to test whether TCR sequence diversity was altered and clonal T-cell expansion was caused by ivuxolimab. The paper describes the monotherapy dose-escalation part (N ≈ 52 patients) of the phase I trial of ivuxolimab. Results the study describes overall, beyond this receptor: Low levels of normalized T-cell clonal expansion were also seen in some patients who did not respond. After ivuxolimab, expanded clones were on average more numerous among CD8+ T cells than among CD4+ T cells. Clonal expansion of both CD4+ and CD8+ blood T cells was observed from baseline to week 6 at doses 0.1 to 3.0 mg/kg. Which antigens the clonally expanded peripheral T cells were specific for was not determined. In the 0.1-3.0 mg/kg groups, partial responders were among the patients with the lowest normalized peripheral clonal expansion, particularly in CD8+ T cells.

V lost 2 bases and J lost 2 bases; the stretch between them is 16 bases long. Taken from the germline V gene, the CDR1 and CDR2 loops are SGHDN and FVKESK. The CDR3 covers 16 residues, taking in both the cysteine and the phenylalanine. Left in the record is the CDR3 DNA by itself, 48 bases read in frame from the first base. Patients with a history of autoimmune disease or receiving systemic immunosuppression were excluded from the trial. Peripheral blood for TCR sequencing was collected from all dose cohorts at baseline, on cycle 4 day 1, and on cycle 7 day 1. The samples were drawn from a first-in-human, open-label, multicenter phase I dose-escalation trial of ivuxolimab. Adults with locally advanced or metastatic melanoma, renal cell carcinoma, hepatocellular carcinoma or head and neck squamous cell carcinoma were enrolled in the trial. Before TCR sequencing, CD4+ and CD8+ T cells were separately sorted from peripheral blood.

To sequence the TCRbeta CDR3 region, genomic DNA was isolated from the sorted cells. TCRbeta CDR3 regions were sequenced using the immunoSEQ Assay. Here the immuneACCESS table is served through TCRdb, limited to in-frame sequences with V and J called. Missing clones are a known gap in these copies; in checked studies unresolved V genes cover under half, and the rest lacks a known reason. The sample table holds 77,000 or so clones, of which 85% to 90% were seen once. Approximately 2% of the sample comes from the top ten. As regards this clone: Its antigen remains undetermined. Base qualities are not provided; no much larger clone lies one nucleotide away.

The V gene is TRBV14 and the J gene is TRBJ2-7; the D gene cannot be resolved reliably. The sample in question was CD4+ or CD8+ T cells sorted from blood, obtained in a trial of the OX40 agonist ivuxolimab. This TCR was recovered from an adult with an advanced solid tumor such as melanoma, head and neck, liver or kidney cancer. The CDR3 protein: CASSQRRTLETYEQYF. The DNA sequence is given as TGTGCCAGCAGCCAAAGAAGGACGCTCGAAACCTACGAGCAGTACTTC.